This T cell receptor (beta chain) was sequenced in a study of T cells in Graves' hyperthyroidism and ophthalmopathy. The V end was cut by 4 bases, the J end by 4 bases, with 8 bases between. This CDR3 is built from 13 residues. This clonotype was counted at least ten times. What was amplified from RNA transcripts were TCR beta CDR3 regions. The primer set for the first-round RT-PCR of the TCR CDR3 was HTBI. TCRdb redid the calling of the multiplex PCR reads with MiXCR, one entry per CDR3 protein. The sample holds around 400,000 distinct CDR3 sequences, over 12% seen once. The rearrangement uses TRBV12-3 or TRBV12-4 and TRBJ2-1; perhaps TRBD2 as D (5 bases). Sequencing was done on a sample of blood. This TCR derives from a woman aged 60-75 years with Graves' ophthalmopathy. CDR3 nucleotide sequence: TGTGCCAGCAGTTCCGGGATGTACAATGAGCAGTTCTTC. Protein: CASSSGMYNEQFF.